The 15 T cell receptor beta chains presented below share a single source sample, sequenced in a study of shared clonotypes between healthy human individuals. The repertoire was sequenced with immunoSEQ multiplex PCR; TCRdb's copy has only in-frame clones and lacks some. Of 980,000 or so clones in the sample, 76% are singletons; the top ten hold about 1.5%. The sequencing input was memory CD4+ T cells sorted from blood. This sample's subset: CD45RA-negative fraction. Receptor source: a man between 18 and 29 years old in good health.

This clone has just one count. The chain carries TRBV14 and TRBJ2-7; D uncertain. Trimming removed 4 bases at V and 0 bases at J, with 13 bases between. The CDR3 has 15 residues. CDR1 and CDR2 from the germline V gene are SGHDN and FVKESK. The CDR3 spells CASSRTAFFSYEQYF. The CDR3 nucleotides are TGTGCCAGCAGCCGGACGGCCTTCTTCTCCTACGAGCAGTACTTC.

This chain connects TRBV5-1 to TRBJ1-2; D gene ambiguous. The CDR3 length is 15 residues. V lost 2 bases and J lost 2, with 13 bases in between. Germline CDR1 is SGHRS and CDR2 is YFSETQ. CDR3 loop: CASSFAQGQNYGYTF. The CDR3 bases are TGCGCCAGCAGCTTTGCTCAAGGCCAAAACTATGGCTACACCTTC.

In its sample, this clone was seen a few times. This chain uses TRBV19 with TRBJ1-1; tentative D call: TRBD1 (5 bases). Germline assignment: CDR1 LNHDA and CDR2 SQIVND (reference sequence). The V and J ends lost 2 bases and 7 bases respectively, with 11 bases between them. This CDR3 is 13 amino acids long. The DNA of the CDR3 is TGTGCCAGTAGTATATCCATCCAGGGTGAAGCTTTCTTT. The encoded protein is CASSISIQGEAFF.

The genes are TRBV19 and TRBJ2-7; 9 bases align to TRBD1. With 3 bases clipped from V and 2 bases from J, the junction kept 5 bases outside the gene matches. Germline CDR1 LNHDA, CDR2 SQIVND (reference sequence). This CDR3 comprises 15 residues. This CDR3 is CASSIRTGATYEQYF. CDR3 coding DNA: TGTGCCAGTAGTATCCGGACAGGGGCGACCTACGAGCAGTACTTC.

This sequence joins TRBV11-2 and TRBJ2-1; 9 nucleotides match TRBD1. Per the germline V gene, CDR1 is SGHAT and CDR2 is FQNNGV. CDR3 size: 14 residues. J gave up 9 bases and V 4 bases, and 7 bases lay outside the gene matches. CDR3 protein: CASSSGQGGSEQFF. The CDR3 nucleotides read TGTGCCAGCAGCTCGGGACAGGGTGGTAGTGAGCAGTTCTTC.

Here the CDR3 reads CASSWDYEQYF. The CDR3 region has the DNA TGTGCCAGTAGCTGGGACTACGAGCAGTACTTC. V usage is TRBV19 and J usage is TRBJ2-7; no firm D call. The CDR3 runs 11 residues. Germline CDR1 and CDR2: LNHDA and SQIVND (reference sequence). The V end lost 6 bases, the J end lost 3 bases, and 6 bases lay between the germline ends.

The J gene is TRBJ2-7, the V gene TRBV4-1; TRBD1 might be the D (5 bases). The CDR3 is made up of 20 amino acids. Germline V gives CDR1 MGHRA, CDR2 YSYEKL. Trimming pared 2 bases from V and 5 bases from J, leaving 31 bases between. Here the CDR3 reads CASSQRYIPPGKGNRNEQYF. The DNA for the CDR3 is TGCGCCAGCAGCCAAAGATACATTCCCCCGGGCAAGGGGAATCGAAACGAGCAGTACTTC.

This clone was counted a single time. V and J are TRBV2 and TRBJ2-3; D possibly corresponds to TRBD1 (6 bases). CDR3 length: 14 residues. Per the germline V gene, CDR1 is SNHLY and CDR2 is FYNNEI. The germline V and J ends were trimmed by 8 bases and 3 bases, with 15 bases remaining between them. The CDR3 DNA follows: TGTGCCAGCGGGAAGGGGGTTTTAACAGATACGCAGTATTTT. Amino acid sequence: CASGKGVLTDTQYF.

The chain is built from TRBV28 and TRBJ1-2; 7 bases are shared with TRBD1. The length of the CDR3 is 14 residues. The V and J ends lost 5 bases and 2 bases, in that order; junction bases with no gene match: 5. Germline values: CDR1 MDHEN, CDR2 SYDVKM. As DNA, the CDR3 is TGTGCCAGCAGTCCAGACAGGGCGAACTATGGCTACACCTTC. It is translated as CASSPDRANYGYTF.

The chain uses TRBV5-4 and TRBJ1-2; no definite D call. The V gene's germline CDR1 is SGHNT and CDR2 YYREEE (reference sequence). Deletions cut 4 bases from V and 1 base from J, with 8 bases between. The CDR3 has 13 amino acids. The CDR3: CASSVDVNYGYTF. The CDR3 DNA sequence: TGTGCCAGCAGCGTAGACGTTAACTATGGCTACACCTTC.

This sequence joins TRBV28 and TRBJ2-5; the match to TRBD1 covers 7 bases. The CDR3 consists of 17 residues. From germline, CDR1 is MDHEN and CDR2 SYDVKM. Germline trimming cut 1 base from V and 0 bases from J; bases unmatched to any gene: 8. CDR3 sequence (DNA): TGTGCCAGCAGTTTATACGGACAGGCGAAGTACCAAGAGACCCAGTACTTC. Protein sequence: CASSLYGQAKYQETQYF.

V and J are TRBV5-4 and TRBJ2-1, with D hard to call. This CDR3 is built from 15 residues. Trimming pared 0 bases from V and 6 bases from J, leaving 13 bases between. In germline, CDR1 is SGHNT, CDR2 YYREEE (reference sequence). The CDR3 DNA reads TGTGCCAGCAGCTTGGCGGTTGACTTCCCCAATGAGCAGTTCTTC. This sequence encodes CASSLAVDFPNEQFF.

This clone was counted once. This chain uses TRBV18 with TRBJ2-7; 14 bases match TRBD2. The J segment lost 0 bases and the V segment lost 6 bases, leaving 7 bases of the junction unmatched. This CDR3 has 17 amino acids. The germline V gene encodes CDR1 KGHSH and CDR2 LQKENI. The CDR3 spells CASSRGLAGDSSYEQYF. The DNA of the CDR3 is TGTGCCAGCTCCCGGGGACTAGCGGGGGACTCCTCCTACGAGCAGTACTTC.

The chain uses TRBV7-2 and TRBJ1-2; no clear D gene. Per germline, CDR1 SGHTA and CDR2 FQGNSA. The CDR3 has 13 amino acids. The V end was cut by 2 bases, the J end by 8 bases, with 12 bases between. CDR3: CASSLKSGSGYTF. DNA for the CDR3: TGTGCCAGCAGCTTAAAGTCGGGGAGCGGCTACACCTTC.

This clone was found a few times. The same CDR3 can be traced to other DNA sequences in this sample. This chain connects TRBV9 to TRBJ2-3; TRBD2 matches 11 bases. The CDR3 length is 16 residues. Germline lookup yields CDR1 SGDLS and CDR2 YYNGEE. V was pared by 4 bases and J by 0 bases, with 4 bases of the junction left unmatched. CDR3 in amino acids: CASSSGLAGSTDTQYF. The CDR3 DNA reads TGTGCCAGCAGCTCCGGACTAGCGGGCAGCACAGATACGCAGTATTTT. Full variable domain (missing parts from reference TRBV9 and TRBJ2-3): DSGVTQTPKHLITATGQRVTLRCSPRSGDLSVYWYQQSLDQGLQFLIQYYNGEERAKGNILERFSAQQFPDLHSELNLSSLELGDSALYFCASSSGLAGSTDTQYFGPGTRLTVL.